This TCR beta chain originates from a study of patients and donors after allogeneic stem cell transplantation. TCRdb used MiXCR to reprocess the RT-PCR reads, holding one entry per CDR3 protein. This sample has fewer than 75,000 distinct CDR3 sequences, with about an eighth found just once. Per germline, CDR1 SGHTA and CDR2 FQGTGA. The CDR3 is made up of 14 amino acids. The ends were cut back, 5 bases at V and 0 bases at J, with 11 bases in the middle. Material for sequencing was blood, either unsorted or a sorted T cell fraction (not recorded which). The V call is TRBV7-3, the J call TRBJ2-7; tentative D call: TRBD2 (5 bases). The TCR originated in a human donor who was either an allogeneic HSCT recipient or a stem cell or donor lymphocyte infusion donor (not recorded which). It is not recorded whose cells these are; they may come from a transplant donor. The chain's CDR3 is CASSPRTGSYEQYF. The DNA of the CDR3 is TGTGCCAGCAGCCCACGGACTGGCTCCTACGAGCAGTACTTC.